The clone carrying this TCR beta chain has a count of ten or more. MiXCR was run by TCRdb on the 5' RACE reads, yielding one entry per CDR3 protein. The data hold some 83,000 distinct CDR3 sequences, with just over 2.5% observed a single time. This specimen belongs to a study of neurological immune-mediated disorders. Across the whole study: The multiple sclerosis group of some 34 included roughly 31 relapsing-remitting and 3 secondary progressive patients.

Unsorted libraries were derived from 2 million PBMCs stored at -80 C. The specimen sequenced was PBMCs. The sequence came from a woman in her thirties with multiple sclerosis.

The CDR3 loop reads CASSRTFDQPQHF. CDR3 nucleotides: TGTGCCAGCAGTCGGACATTTGATCAGCCCCAGCATTTT. The chain uses TRBV7-9 and TRBJ1-5, with D possibly matching TRBD1 (5 bases). Trimming removed 6 bases from V and 5 bases from J, with 11 bases in between. In germline, CDR1 is SEHNR, CDR2 FQNEAQ (reference sequence). The CDR3 contains 13 residues.